The 29 T cell receptor beta chains in this list originate from one sample, sequenced in a study of cytomegalovirus exposure and HLA in healthy donors. Here immunoSEQ multiplex PCR was the method, and the copy in TCRdb shows in-frame clones only, minus some. This table has under 300,000 clones, about 86% appearing once. The sequencing input was PBMCs. The receptors come from a woman aged 18 to 35 in good health and CMV-seronegative.

The rearrangement joins TRBV5-1 to TRBJ1-1; 10 positions match TRBD1. The CDR3 sequence is 15 residues long. The J segment lost 3 bases and the V segment lost 6 bases, leaving 8 bases of the junction unmatched. The germline V gene has CDR1 SGHRS and CDR2 YFSETQ. The CDR3 sequence: CASTSGTGAYTEAFF. Here the CDR3 DNA reads TGCGCCAGCACCTCCGGGACAGGGGCTTACACTGAAGCTTTCTTT.

The rearrangement links TRBV25-1 to TRBJ1-4; D is uncertain. The CDR3 has 14 residues. The ends were cut back, 8 bases at V and 4 bases at J, with 14 bases in the middle. Germline V lookup: CDR1 MGHDK, CDR2 SYGVNS. CDR3 nucleotide sequence: TGTGCCAGCCGAAGACGGAGACTTAATGAAAAACTGTTTTTT. It translates to CASRRRRLNEKLFF.

The chain links TRBV29-1 to TRBJ2-3; 11 bases line up with TRBD2. Germline V CDR1 and CDR2: SQVTM, ANQGSEA. The CDR3 contains 15 residues. The V segment lost 6 bases and the J segment 2 bases; nucleotides outside the gene matches: 7. The CDR3 reads CSVTGTSGSTDTQYF. CDR3 DNA sequence: TGCAGCGTGACCGGGACTAGCGGCTCCACAGATACGCAGTATTTT.

This rearrangement joins TRBV7-9 to TRBJ2-1; D remains ambiguous. Trimming removed 2 bases at V and 9 bases at J, with 8 bases between. This CDR3 region has 12 residues. In germline, CDR1 is SEHNR, CDR2 FQNEAQ (reference sequence). The CDR3 sequence is CASSLTGSEQFF. The CDR3 region has the DNA TGTGCCAGCAGCTTAACCGGTAGTGAGCAGTTCTTC.

The chain carries TRBV9 and TRBJ2-7, with D tentatively TRBD1 (7 bases). Germline CDR1 reads SGDLS; CDR2 reads YYNGEE. V shed 1 base and J shed 6 bases, with 11 bases lying between them. The CDR3 is 13 amino acids. Here the CDR3 reads CASSVQGGREQYF. The CDR3 bases are TGTGCCAGCAGCGTACAGGGGGGTCGCGAGCAGTACTTC.

This clone has only a few counts. Relative to the germline gene, one junction end is altered; a read error may explain this. The chain has TRBV7-2 and TRBJ1-1, with D possibly being TRBD1 (6 bases). The length of the CDR3 is 12 residues. The germline V gene has CDR1 SGHTA and CDR2 FQGNSA. The CDR3 DNA reads as TGTGCCAGCAGCAAATGGACAGCTGACGCTTTCTTT. Translated, it gives CASSKWTADAFF. Full variable domain (remainder filled in from reference TRBV7-2 and TRBJ1-1): GAGVSQSPSNKVTEKGKDVELRCDPISGHTALYWYRQSLGQGLEFLIYFQGNSAPDKSGLPSDRFSAERTGGSVSTLTIQRTQQEDSAVYLCASSKWTADAFFGQGTRLTVV.

The chain has TRBV19 and TRBJ1-5; D perhaps matches TRBD1 (6 bases). The CDR3 length is 13 residues. Germline loops: CDR1 LNHDA, CDR2 SQIVND (reference sequence). The V gene lost 10 bases and the J gene lost 4 bases, with 14 bases spanning the gap. CDR3 coding DNA: TGTGCCACCCGTGACAGGAGGAATCAGCCCCAGCATTTT. It encodes CATRDRRNQPQHF.

The chain has TRBV7-9 and TRBJ2-1, with D perhaps matching TRBD1 (6 bases). The CDR3 has 17 amino acids. Germline CDR1 is SEHNR and CDR2 is FQNEAQ (reference sequence). The V end lost 5 bases, the J end lost 7 bases, and 24 bases lay between the germline ends. The DNA of the CDR3 is TGTGCCAGCAGCCGGGTCTCGACAGGCACCATTGGGAATGAGCAGTTCTTC. This translates into CASSRVSTGTIGNEQFF.

The chain links TRBV5-1 to TRBJ2-1, with D hard to call. This CDR3 comprises 15 residues. Trimming removed 1 base at V and 8 bases at J, with 16 bases between. Germline V gene data show CDR1 as SGHRS and CDR2 as YFSETQ. The CDR3 loop is CASSLPGRVTDEQFF. The CDR3 region has the DNA TGCGCCAGCAGCTTGCCTGGGCGCGTAACGGATGAGCAGTTCTTC.

V and J are TRBV19 and TRBJ2-1; 8 bases align to TRBD2. V lost 2 bases, J lost 6 bases, and 6 bases stayed unmatched. Germline V gene lookup returns CDR1 LNHDA and CDR2 SQIVND (reference sequence). This CDR3 has 15 amino acids. The CDR3 sequence is CASSIKGLVSNEQFF. The CDR3 DNA sequence: TGTGCCAGTAGTATAAAGGGACTAGTGAGCAATGAGCAGTTCTTC.

V gene TRBV30 combines with J gene TRBJ2-1; 13 bases match TRBD2. The CDR3 is made up of 17 amino acids. Trimming removed 1 base from V and 4 bases from J; junction bases left unmatched: 7. CDR1 GTSNPN and CDR2 SVGIG come from the germline V gene (reference sequence). This CDR3 reads CAWSATRTSGSYNEQFF. The CDR3 region has the DNA TGTGCCTGGAGTGCAACTAGGACTAGCGGGAGTTACAATGAGCAGTTCTTC.

The chain has TRBV30 and TRBJ2-7; TRBD1 might be the D (5 bases). V shed 7 bases and J shed 0 bases, with 19 bases lying between them. The germline V gene encodes CDR1 GTSNPN and CDR2 SVGIG (reference sequence). This CDR3 has 15 residues. CDR3 sequence (DNA): TGTGCCTCCCCAGGGCCTAAAGGAAACTCCTACGAGCAGTACTTC. It specifies CASPGPKGNSYEQYF.

The rearrangement uses TRBV5-1 and TRBJ1-2; 7 bases are a match to TRBD1. Germline CDR1 and CDR2: SGHRS and YFSETQ. V dropped 4 bases and J dropped 1; count of bases not matched to a gene: 7. The CDR3 extends over 15 amino acids. The CDR3 DNA reads as TGCGCCAGCAGCATAGGACAGGCATTTAACTATGGCTACACCTTC. It is translated as CASSIGQAFNYGYTF. The full variable domain, rest sourced from reference TRBV5-1 and TRBJ1-2, is KAGVTQTPRYLIKTRGQQVTLSCSPISGHRSVSWYQQTPGQGLQFLFEYFSETQRNKGNFPGRFSGRQFSNSRSEMNVSTLELGDSALYLCASSIGQAFNYGYTFGSGTRLTVV.

The rearrangement uses TRBV7-8 and TRBJ1-1; D call uncertain. V lost 2 bases and J 4 bases, leaving 8 bases between the germline ends. There are 13 residues in the CDR3. Germline lookup yields CDR1 SGHVS and CDR2 FQNEAQ. The CDR3 DNA sequence: TGTGCCAGCAGCTTATCGAGGTTCACTGAAGCTTTCTTT. This translates into CASSLSRFTEAFF.

In its sample, this clone was seen a few times. V is TRBV14 and J is TRBJ2-7, with D perhaps matching TRBD1 (5 bases). The germline V and J ends were trimmed by 1 base and 1 base, with 11 bases remaining between them. Per germline, CDR1 SGHDN and CDR2 FVKESK. There are 15 residues in the CDR3. The CDR3 nucleotides are TGTGCCAGCAGCCAAGCGCTAGGGGTGTCCTACGAGCAGTACTTC. Protein product: CASSQALGVSYEQYF.

The chain joins TRBV7-3 to TRBJ2-1; D ambiguous. Looked up from germline, CDR1 is SGHTA and CDR2 is FQGTGA. This CDR3 is built from 15 residues. Trimming pared 5 bases from V and 6 bases from J, leaving 17 bases between. The CDR3 nucleotides are TGTGCCAGCAGCCCAGTAAACATCCGAGGCAATGAGCAGTTCTTC. As protein: CASSPVNIRGNEQFF.

This chain joins TRBV5-1 and TRBJ2-3; 8 nucleotides line up with TRBD2. Per the germline V gene, CDR1 is SGHRS and CDR2 is YFSETQ. The CDR3 runs to 15 residues. Trimming at V came to 7 bases and at J to 1 base, leaving 8 bases not matched to a gene. In nucleotides, the CDR3 is TGCGCCAGCCTCTTCGGGCGGGGGGGCACAGATACGCAGTATTTT. Protein product: CASLFGRGGTDTQYF. Together with reference TRBV5-1 and TRBJ2-3, the CDR3 gives the full variable domain: KAGVTQTPRYLIKTRGQQVTLSCSPISGHRSVSWYQQTPGQGLQFLFEYFSETQRNKGNFPGRFSGRQFSNSRSEMNVSTLELGDSALYLCASLFGRGGTDTQYFGPGTRLTVL.

This clone was detected a few times. The V gene is TRBV28, the J gene TRBJ1-2, with D possibly being TRBD1 (5 bases). This CDR3 comprises 13 residues. Germline V gene lookup returns CDR1 MDHEN and CDR2 SYDVKM. V was clipped by 7 bases and J by 7 bases, with 16 bases between them. The CDR3, as DNA: TGTGCCAGCATGAGGTCCACGGGGGTTGGCTACACCTTC. Translated: CASMRSTGVGYTF.

This chain links TRBV6-5 with TRBJ2-3, with 7 bases aligning to TRBD2. V lost 2 bases, J lost 4 bases, and 9 bases stayed unmatched. The CDR3 runs to 16 residues. Germline V lookup: CDR1 MNHEY, CDR2 SVGAGI. The CDR3 loop is CASSYQPGGLADTQYF. The CDR3 DNA follows: TGTGCCAGCAGTTACCAGCCGGGGGGTCTAGCAGATACGCAGTATTTT.

With regard to this clone: The junction shows a germline mismatch at one end, possibly a read error. The chain couples TRBV11-2 to TRBJ2-5; the match to TRBD1 covers 7 bases. CDR3 size: 13 residues. In germline, CDR1 is SGHAT, CDR2 FQNNGV. Here the CDR3 DNA reads TGTGCCAGCAGCCCTGGGGGACAGACCGTGGAGAACTTC. It translates to CASSPGGQTVENF.

J is TRBJ1-2 and V is TRBV6-4; D might be TRBD1 (6 bases). Germline loops: CDR1 MRHNA, CDR2 SNTAGT. The CDR3 has 15 amino acids. Trimming removed 3 bases at V and 0 bases at J, with 11 bases between. Here the CDR3 DNA reads TGTGCCAGCAGTGAAGAACAGGGACCTAACTATGGCTACACCTTC. Its translation is CASSEEQGPNYGYTF.

The chain couples TRBV10-3 to TRBJ1-5; D is undetermined. Germline V lookup: CDR1 ENHRY, CDR2 SYGVKD. The CDR3 loop spans 16 amino acids. V was pared by 6 bases and J by 3 bases, with 18 bases between. CDR3 nucleotides: TGTGCCATCAGCAGATTTGGAGGAGTAACCAATCAGCCCCAGCATTTT. The encoded protein is CAISRFGGVTNQPQHF.

The chain uses TRBV6-1 and TRBJ2-3; D call uncertain. Germline assignment: CDR1 MNHNS and CDR2 SASEGT. V lost 8 bases, J lost 0 bases, and 6 bases lay in between. The CDR3 consists of 12 residues. The CDR3 nucleotides read TGTGCCAGCGGAGACAGCACAGATACGCAGTATTTT. Amino acids: CASGDSTDTQYF.

Regarding this clone: One end of the junction fails to match germline, which may point to a read error. The chain carries TRBV29-1 and TRBJ2-7; 8 bases align to TRBD2. This CDR3 has 12 residues. Germline CDR1 is SQVTM and CDR2 is ANQGSEA. The DNA for the CDR3 is TGCAGCGTGGAAGCGGGAGCGCCCGAGCAGTACTTC. Translation gives CSVEAGAPEQYF.

The chain combines TRBV7-9 with TRBJ2-7; 7 nucleotides line up with TRBD1. Trimming cost V 6 bases and J 1 base; bases outside gene matches: 3. Germline V gene lookup returns CDR1 SEHNR and CDR2 FQNEAQ (reference sequence). This CDR3 has 13 residues. DNA for the CDR3: TGTGCCAGCAGGACGGGACAGTCCTACGAGCAGTACTTC. It codes for CASRTGQSYEQYF. The full variable domain, its missing parts supplied by reference TRBV7-9 and TRBJ2-7, is DTGVSQNPRHKITKRGQNVTFRCDPISEHNRLYWYRQTLGQGPEFLTYFQNEAQLEKSRLLSDRFSAERPKGSFSTLEIQRTEQGDSAMYLCASRTGQSYEQYFGPGTRLTVT.

The chain has TRBV29-1 and TRBJ1-3, with D uncertain. The CDR3 is 12 amino acids. The ends were cut back, 7 bases at V and 2 bases at J, with 9 bases in the middle. Germline CDR1 is SQVTM and CDR2 is ANQGSEA. CDR3 bases: TGCAGCGCCCGAGGAGCTGGAAACACCATATATTTT. Amino acids: CSARGAGNTIYF.

This chain connects TRBV6-1 to TRBJ1-2; a possible D gene is TRBD1 (6 bases). The CDR3 is 12 residues long. Germline lookup yields CDR1 MNHNS and CDR2 SASEGT. Trimming left V 2 bases short and J 5 bases short, with 6 bases between. The CDR3 loop reads CASSERGYGYTF. Here the CDR3 DNA reads TGTGCCAGCAGTGAAAGGGGGTATGGCTACACCTTC.

The V call is TRBV25-1, the J call TRBJ1-1; D is unclear. The CDR3 is 15 residues long. Trimming took off 5 bases at V and 2 bases at J, with 15 bases between the two ends. Germline V gives CDR1 MGHDK, CDR2 SYGVNS. This CDR3 reads CASSSPGFLNTEAFF. Here the CDR3 DNA reads TGTGCCAGCAGTTCCCCCGGGTTCCTTAACACTGAAGCTTTCTTT.

The chain is built from TRBV30 and TRBJ2-5; a weak D match, TRBD1 (6 bases). Germline V CDR1 and CDR2: GTSNPN, SVGIG (reference sequence). The V end lost 3 bases, the J end lost 5 bases, and 13 bases lay between the germline ends. This CDR3 spans 13 amino acids. CDR3 sequence reads: CAWRSGAVETQYF. The CDR3 DNA reads TGTGCCTGGAGGTCAGGGGCAGTGGAGACCCAGTACTTC.